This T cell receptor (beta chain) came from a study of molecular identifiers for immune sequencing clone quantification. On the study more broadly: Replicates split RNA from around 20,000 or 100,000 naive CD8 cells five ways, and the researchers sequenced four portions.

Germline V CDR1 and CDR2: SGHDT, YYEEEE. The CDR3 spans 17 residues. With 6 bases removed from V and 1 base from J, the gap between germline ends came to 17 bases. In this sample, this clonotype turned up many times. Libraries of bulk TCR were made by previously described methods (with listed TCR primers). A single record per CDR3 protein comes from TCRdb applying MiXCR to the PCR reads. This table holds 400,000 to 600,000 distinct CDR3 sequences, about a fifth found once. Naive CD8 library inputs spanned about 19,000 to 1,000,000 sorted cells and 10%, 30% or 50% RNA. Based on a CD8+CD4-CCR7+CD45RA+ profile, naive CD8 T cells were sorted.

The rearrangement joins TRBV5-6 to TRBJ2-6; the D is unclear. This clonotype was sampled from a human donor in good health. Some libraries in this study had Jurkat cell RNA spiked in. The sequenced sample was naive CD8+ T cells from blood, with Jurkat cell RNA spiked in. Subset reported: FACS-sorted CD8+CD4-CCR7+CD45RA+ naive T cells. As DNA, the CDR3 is TGTGCCAGCACCCAGGCCCCGACTCTATCTGGGGCCAACGTCCTGACTTTC. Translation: CASTQAPTLSGANVLTF.